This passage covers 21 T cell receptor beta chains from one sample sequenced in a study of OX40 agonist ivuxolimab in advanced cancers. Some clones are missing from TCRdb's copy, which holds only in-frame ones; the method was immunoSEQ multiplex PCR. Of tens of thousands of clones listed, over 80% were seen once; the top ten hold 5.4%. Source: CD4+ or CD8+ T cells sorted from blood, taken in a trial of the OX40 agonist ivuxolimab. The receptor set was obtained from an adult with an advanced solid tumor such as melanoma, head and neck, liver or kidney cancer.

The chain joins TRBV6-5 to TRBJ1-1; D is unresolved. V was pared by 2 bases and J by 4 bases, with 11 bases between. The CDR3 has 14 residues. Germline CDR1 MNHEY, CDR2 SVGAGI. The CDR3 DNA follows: TGTGCCAGCAGTTACCTTGGACGGGGCACTGAAGCTTTCTTT. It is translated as CASSYLGRGTEAFF.

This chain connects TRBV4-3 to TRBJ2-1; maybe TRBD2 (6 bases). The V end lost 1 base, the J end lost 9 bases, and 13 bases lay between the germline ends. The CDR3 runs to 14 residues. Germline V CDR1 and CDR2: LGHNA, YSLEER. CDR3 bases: TGCGCCAGCAGCCAAGGACAGACTAGTACTGAGCAGTTCTTC. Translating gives CASSQGQTSTEQFF.

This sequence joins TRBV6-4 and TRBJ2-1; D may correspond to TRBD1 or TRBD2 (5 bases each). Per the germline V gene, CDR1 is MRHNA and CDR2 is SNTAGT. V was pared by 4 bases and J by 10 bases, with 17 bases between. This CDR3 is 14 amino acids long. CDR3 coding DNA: TGTGCCAGCAGTGTTACCGGGGCCGCGAGAGAGCAGTTCTTC. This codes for CASSVTGAAREQFF.

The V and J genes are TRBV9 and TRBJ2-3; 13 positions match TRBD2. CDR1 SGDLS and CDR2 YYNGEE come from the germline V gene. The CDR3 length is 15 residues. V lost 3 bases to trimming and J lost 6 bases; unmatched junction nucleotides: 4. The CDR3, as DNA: TGTGCCAGCAGCGCCGAGACTAGCGGGAGGGATACGCAGTATTTT. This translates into CASSAETSGRDTQYF.

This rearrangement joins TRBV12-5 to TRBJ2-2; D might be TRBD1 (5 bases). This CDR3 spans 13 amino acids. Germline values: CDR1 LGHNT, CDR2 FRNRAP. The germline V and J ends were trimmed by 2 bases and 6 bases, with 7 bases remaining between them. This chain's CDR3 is CASGLPGSGELFF. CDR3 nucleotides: TGTGCTAGTGGTTTGCCAGGGTCCGGGGAGCTGTTTTTT. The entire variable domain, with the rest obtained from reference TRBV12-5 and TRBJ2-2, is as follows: DARVTQTPRHKVTEMGQEVTMRCQPILGHNTVFWYRQTMMQGLELLAYFRNRAPLDDSGMPKDRFSAEMPDATLATLKIQPSEPRDSAVYFCASGLPGSGELFFGEGSRLTVL.

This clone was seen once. The CDR3 protein is CASSPLAGGGGTGELFF. CDR3 nucleotides: TGTGCCAGCTCACCGCTAGCGGGAGGAGGTGGCACCGGGGAGCTGTTTTTT. This chain connects TRBV18 to TRBJ2-2, with 11 bases fitting TRBD2. Germline V gives CDR1 KGHSH, CDR2 LQKENI. The CDR3 has 17 residues. Losses at the gene ends were 3 bases for V and 4 bases for J; bases not matched to a gene: 7.

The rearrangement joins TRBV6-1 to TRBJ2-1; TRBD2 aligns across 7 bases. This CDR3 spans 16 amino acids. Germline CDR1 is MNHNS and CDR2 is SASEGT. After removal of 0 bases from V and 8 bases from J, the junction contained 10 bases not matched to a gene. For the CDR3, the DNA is TGTGCCAGCAGTGAAGCCTGGCGGGGGTCCCTCCATGAGCAGTTCTTC. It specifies CASSEAWRGSLHEQFF.

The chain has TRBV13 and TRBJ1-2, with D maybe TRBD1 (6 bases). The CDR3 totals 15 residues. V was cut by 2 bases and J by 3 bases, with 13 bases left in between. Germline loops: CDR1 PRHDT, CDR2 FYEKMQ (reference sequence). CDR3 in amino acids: CASSLQGPPYYGYTF. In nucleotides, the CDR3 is TGTGCCAGCAGCTTACAGGGGCCGCCCTACTATGGCTACACCTTC.

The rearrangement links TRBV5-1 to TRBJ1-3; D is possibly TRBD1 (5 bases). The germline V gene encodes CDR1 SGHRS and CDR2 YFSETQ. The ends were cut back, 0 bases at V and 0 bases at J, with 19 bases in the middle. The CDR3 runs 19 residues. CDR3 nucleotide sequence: TGCGCCAGCAGCTTGGGGTCGGGTATTGTGGGGCTCTCTGGAAACACCATATATTTT. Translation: CASSLGSGIVGLSGNTIYF.

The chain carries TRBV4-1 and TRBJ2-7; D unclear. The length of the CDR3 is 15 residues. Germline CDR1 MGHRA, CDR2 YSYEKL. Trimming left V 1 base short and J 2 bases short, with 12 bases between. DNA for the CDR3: TGCGCCAGCAGCCAAGTGTCCGGAAACACCTACGAGCAGTACTTC. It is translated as CASSQVSGNTYEQYF.

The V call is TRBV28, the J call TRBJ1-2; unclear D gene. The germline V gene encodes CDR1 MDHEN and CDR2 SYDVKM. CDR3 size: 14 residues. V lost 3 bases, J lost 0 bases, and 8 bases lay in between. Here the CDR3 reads CASSFRSTNYGYTF. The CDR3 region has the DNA TGTGCCAGCAGTTTCCGCAGTACTAACTATGGCTACACCTTC.

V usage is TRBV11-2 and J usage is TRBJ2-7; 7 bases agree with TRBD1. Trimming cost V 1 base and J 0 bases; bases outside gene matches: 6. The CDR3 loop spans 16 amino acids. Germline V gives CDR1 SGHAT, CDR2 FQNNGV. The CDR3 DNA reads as TGTGCCAGCAGCTTAGGGGTTACAGGGGCCTCCTACGAGCAGTACTTC. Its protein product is CASSLGVTGASYEQYF.

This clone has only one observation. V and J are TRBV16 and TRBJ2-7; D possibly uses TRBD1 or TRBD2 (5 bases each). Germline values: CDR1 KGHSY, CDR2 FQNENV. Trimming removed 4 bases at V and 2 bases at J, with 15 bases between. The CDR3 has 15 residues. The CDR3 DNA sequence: TGTGCCAGCAGCCCACCCCTGGGGGTACCCTACGAGCAGTACTTC. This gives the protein CASSPPLGVPYEQYF.

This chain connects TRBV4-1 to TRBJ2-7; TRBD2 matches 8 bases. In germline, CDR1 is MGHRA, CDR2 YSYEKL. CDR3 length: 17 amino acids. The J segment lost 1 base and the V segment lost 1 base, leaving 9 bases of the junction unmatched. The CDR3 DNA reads TGCGCCAGCAGCCAAGTCACTGCTCAGCGGGGGTCCTACGAGCAGTACTTC. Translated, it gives CASSQVTAQRGSYEQYF.

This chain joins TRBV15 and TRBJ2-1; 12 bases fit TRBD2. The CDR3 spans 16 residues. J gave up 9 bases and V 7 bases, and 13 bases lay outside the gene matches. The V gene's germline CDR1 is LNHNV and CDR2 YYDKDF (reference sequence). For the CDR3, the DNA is TGTGCCACCAACGAAGAACGACTAGCGGGAGCTACTGAGCAGTTCTTC. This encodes CATNEERLAGATEQFF. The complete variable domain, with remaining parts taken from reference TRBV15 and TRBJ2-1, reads DAMVIQNPRYQVTQFGKPVTLSCSQTLNHNVMYWYQQKSSQAPKLLFHYYDKDFNNEADTPDNFQSRRPNTSFCFLDIRSPGLGDTAMYLCATNEERLAGATEQFFGPGTRLTVL.

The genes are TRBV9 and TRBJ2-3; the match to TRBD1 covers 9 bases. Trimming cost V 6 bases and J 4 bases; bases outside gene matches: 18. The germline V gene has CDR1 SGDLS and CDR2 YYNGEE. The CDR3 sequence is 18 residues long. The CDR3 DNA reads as TGTGCCAGCAACGTCGACCCCGGGGGGACAGGGTCTTCAGATACGCAGTATTTT. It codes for CASNVDPGGTGSSDTQYF.

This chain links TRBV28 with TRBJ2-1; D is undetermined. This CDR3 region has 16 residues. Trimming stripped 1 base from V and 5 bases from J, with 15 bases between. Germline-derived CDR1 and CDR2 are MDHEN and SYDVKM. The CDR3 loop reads CASSLSLGRVHNEQFF. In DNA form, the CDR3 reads TGTGCCAGCAGTTTATCCCTGGGAAGAGTACACAATGAGCAGTTCTTC.

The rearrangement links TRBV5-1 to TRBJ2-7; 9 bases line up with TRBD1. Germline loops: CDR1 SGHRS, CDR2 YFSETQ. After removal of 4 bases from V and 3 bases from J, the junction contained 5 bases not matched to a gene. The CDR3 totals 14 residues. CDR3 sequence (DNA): TGCGCCAGCAGCGAACCGGGACAGGGCTACGAGCAGTACTTC. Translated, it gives CASSEPGQGYEQYF.

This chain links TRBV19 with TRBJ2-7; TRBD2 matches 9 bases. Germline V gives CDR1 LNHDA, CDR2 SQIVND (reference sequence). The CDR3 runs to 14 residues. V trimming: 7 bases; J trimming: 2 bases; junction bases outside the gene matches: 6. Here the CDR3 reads CASKTSGPTYEQYF. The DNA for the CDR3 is TGTGCCAGTAAAACTAGCGGGCCAACCTACGAGCAGTACTTC. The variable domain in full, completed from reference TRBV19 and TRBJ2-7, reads DGGITQSPKYLFRKEGQNVTLSCEQNLNHDAMYWYRQDPGQGLRLIYYSQIVNDFQKGDIAEGYSVSREKKESFPLTVTSAQKNPTAFYLCASKTSGPTYEQYFGPGTRLTVT.

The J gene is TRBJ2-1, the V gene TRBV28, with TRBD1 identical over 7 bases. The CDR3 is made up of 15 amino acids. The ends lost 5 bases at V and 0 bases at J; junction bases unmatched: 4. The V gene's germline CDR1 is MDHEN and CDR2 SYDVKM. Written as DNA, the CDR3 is TGTGCCAGCAGTCACAGGGGTAGCTCCTACAATGAGCAGTTCTTC. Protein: CASSHRGSSYNEQFF.

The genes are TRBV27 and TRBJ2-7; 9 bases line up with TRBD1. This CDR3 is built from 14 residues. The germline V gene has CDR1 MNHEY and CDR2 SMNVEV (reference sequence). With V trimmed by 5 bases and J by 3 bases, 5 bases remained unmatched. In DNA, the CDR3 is TGTGCCAGCAGTGCCTTGGGACAGGGCTACGAGCAGTACTTC. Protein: CASSALGQGYEQYF.